This T cell receptor (beta chain) was documented in a study of metastatic and nonmetastatic thyroid tumors. This clone showed up just once. This sample also contains other DNA sequences that code for the same CDR3. The V end lost 11 bases, the J end lost 2 bases, and 14 bases lay between the germline ends. The germline CDR1 and CDR2 sequences are LGHNA and YNFKEQ. CDR3 length: 13 amino acids. TCRdb re-called clones via MiXCR from the PCR reads. This table has roughly 83,000 clones, 14% to 15% appearing once. Thyroid surgery was performed in patients who had received no treatment beforehand. This clonotype was obtained from a female donor with papillary thyroid cancer or a benign thyroid nodule (not recorded which). Some clones in this sample may be carry-over from other donors' samples. Material: blood. The gene calls are TRBV4-2 and TRBJ2-3; weak D call: TRBD2 (6 bases). The chain's CDR3 is CAVKGLSTDTQYF. The CDR3 nucleotides read TGTGCCGTTAAGGGACTGTCCACAGATACGCAGTATTTT.